This record looks at one T cell receptor (beta chain) sequence and its context. This clonotype was observed a handful of times. Its antigen is unknown. No base quality values were provided; no much bigger clone lies one nucleotide off. Library preparation was by 5' RACE. Sequencing relied on an Illumina HiSeq 2000. Template switching introduced a universal primer binding site; the final cDNA contained a unique molecular identifier, enabling accurate counting of TCR cDNA molecules. Specific primers in the conserved constant-segment region were used to synthesize first-strand cDNA for the TCR alpha and beta chains. To control for contamination, every cDNA library was double barcoded, receiving both a SMART-Mk sample barcode and Illumina barcodes. Two successive PCR steps introduced TruSeq adapter sequences along with Illumina sample barcodes. The Illumina HiSeq platform was used with custom primers to sequence TCR alpha and beta cDNA libraries. In the paper's pipeline: Unique molecular identifiers were extracted from raw reads with MiGEC, and CDR3 positions were determined with MiXCR. Recombination models were inferred per individual with the repgenHMM and IGoR tools using an EM algorithm. The tcR package in R was used for shared clonotype analysis, with sharing normalized by the product of cloneset sizes. To study raw recombination without the effects of thymic and clonal selection, out-of-frame nonproductive sequences were analyzed. TCRdb trimmed the raw reads at Q25, called clones with MiXCR and kept productive beta chains. Entries that share a CDR3 protein sequence are merged under the most common genes and DNA. For this entry, the V and J calls and clone size follow TCRdb and not the study's own pipeline. This sample lists roughly 250,000 distinct CDR3 sequences; around 7% were detected once. Roughly 3.6% of the sample lies in the top ten.

V gives up 0 bases and J gives up 3 bases, and the segment between their germline ends measures 12 bases. Based on the germline V gene, the CDR1 and CDR2 sequences are MNHEY and SVGAGI. The CDR3 has 16 amino acids, counting the end cysteine and phenylalanine. The only DNA kept is the CDR3, 48 bases in frame from the first base. The data were taken from a study of identical twins (dated by TCRdb to the mid-2010s). For context, the study as a whole: To test whether fetal clonotypes persist, this study deep-sequenced TCR alpha and beta repertoires from monozygotic twins, from unrelated adults of various ages, and from cord blood. To rule out contamination, replicate twin experiments were performed at different times with different library preparation protocols. Paper-wide results and their limitations: Compared with coincidental sharing between unrelated individuals, out-of-frame TCR alpha sequences shared between twins showed an excess of sequences with low generation probability. Because the same donors could not be followed over many years, the conclusions depended on cross-sectional statistical analysis. Fewer insertions were carried by abundant cord blood beta clonotypes; a weaker similar trend was observed in young adult naive repertoires, while no such trend was observed in memory repertoires. Recombination models systematically underestimated out-of-frame TCR alpha sharing in monozygotic twins but agreed with sharing between unrelated individuals. A weaker excess of twin sharing was found in beta out-of-frame sequences because the signal-to-noise ratio was lowered by fewer shared sequences. Invariant T cells such as MAIT and iNKT could partly confound zero-insertion analyses, although diverse VJ usage argued against such confounding for most clonotypes.

Every donor in the study was a healthy Caucasian. The twin cohort consisted of three pairs of female monozygotic twins, all aged about 18 to 30 years. Using Miltenyi CD45RO+ enrichment and human naive T-cell isolation kits, memory (CD45RO+) and naive T cells were isolated from PBMC. These same records also appear under a second study, on yellow fever vaccine responses in identical twins. The second study's authors report: The authors reported that the T cell response to vaccination in identical twins appeared partly convergent and partly personalized. The study precisely tracked vaccine-responding T cell clones in identical twins.

The sequenced material came from memory (CD45RO+) T cells sorted from blood. This specimen's cell subset or site label, interpreted: CD45RO+ enriched T cells. The chain is made from TRBV6-5 and TRBJ2-4, with the identity of the D gene unclear. This sequence originates from a woman between 18 and 30 years old in good health. Read as DNA, the sequence is TGTGCCAGCAGTTACTCTGCCCCGGAGAGCAAAAACATTCAGTACTTC. Its amino acids are CASSYSAPESKNIQYF.